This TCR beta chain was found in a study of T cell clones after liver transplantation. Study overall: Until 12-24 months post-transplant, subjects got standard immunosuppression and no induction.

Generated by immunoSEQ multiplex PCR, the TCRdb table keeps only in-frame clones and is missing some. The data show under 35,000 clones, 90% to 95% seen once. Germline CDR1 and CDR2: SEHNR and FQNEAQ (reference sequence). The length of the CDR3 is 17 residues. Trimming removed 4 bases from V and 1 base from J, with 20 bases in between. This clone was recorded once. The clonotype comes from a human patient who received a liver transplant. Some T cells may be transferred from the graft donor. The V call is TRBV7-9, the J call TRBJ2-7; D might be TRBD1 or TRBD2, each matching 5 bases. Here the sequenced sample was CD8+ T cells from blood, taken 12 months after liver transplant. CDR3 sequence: CASSSPWWGTVSYEQYF. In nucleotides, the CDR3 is TGTGCCAGCAGCTCGCCCTGGTGGGGGACGGTGTCCTACGAGCAGTACTTC.